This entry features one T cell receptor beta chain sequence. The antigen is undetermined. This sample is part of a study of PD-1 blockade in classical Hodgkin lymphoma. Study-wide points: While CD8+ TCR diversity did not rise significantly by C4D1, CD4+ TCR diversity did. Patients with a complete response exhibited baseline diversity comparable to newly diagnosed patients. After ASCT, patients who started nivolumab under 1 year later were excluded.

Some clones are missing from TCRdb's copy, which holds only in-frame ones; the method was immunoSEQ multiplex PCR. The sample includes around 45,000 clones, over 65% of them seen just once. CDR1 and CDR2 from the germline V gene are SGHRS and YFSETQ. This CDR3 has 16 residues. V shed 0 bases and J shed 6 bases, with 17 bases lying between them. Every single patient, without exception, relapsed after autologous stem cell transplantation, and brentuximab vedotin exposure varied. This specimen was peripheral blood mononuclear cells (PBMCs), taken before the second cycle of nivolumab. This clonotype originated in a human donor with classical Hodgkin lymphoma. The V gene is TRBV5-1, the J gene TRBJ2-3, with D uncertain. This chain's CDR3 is CASSLALESLLDTQYF. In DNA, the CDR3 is TGCGCCAGCAGCTTGGCCTTGGAGTCCCTCCTGGATACGCAGTATTTT. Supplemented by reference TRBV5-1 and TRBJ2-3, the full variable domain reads KAGVTQTPRYLIKTRGQQVTLSCSPISGHRSVSWYQQTPGQGLQFLFEYFSETQRNKGNFPGRFSGRQFSNSRSEMNVSTLELGDSALYLCASSLALESLLDTQYFGPGTRLTVL.